The 8 T cell receptor beta chains reported below all come from one sample, sequenced in a study of blood T cell repertoires in COVID-19. The assay was immunoSEQ multiplex PCR, and TCRdb's table has in-frame clones only and misses some. The data hold some 460,000 clones, with about 89% observed a single time. The sequenced sample consisted of peripheral blood. These receptors all stem from a woman under 40 with acute or convalescent COVID-19.

V usage is TRBV19 and J usage is TRBJ1-1; D unresolved. This CDR3 comprises 12 residues. In germline, CDR1 is LNHDA, CDR2 SQIVND (reference sequence). The germline V and J ends were trimmed by 1 base and 4 bases, with 4 bases remaining between them. The CDR3 here is CASSIGATEAFF. DNA for the CDR3: TGTGCCAGTAGTATAGGAGCCACTGAAGCTTTCTTT.

The chain recombines TRBV19 with TRBJ1-3, with no clear D. The CDR3 totals 11 residues. The V end lost 6 bases, the J end lost 5 bases, and 5 bases lay between the germline ends. Germline V lookup: CDR1 LNHDA, CDR2 SQIVND (reference sequence). CDR3 amino acids: CASSERNTIYF. DNA for the CDR3: TGTGCCAGTAGCGAGCGAAACACCATATATTTT.

The V gene is TRBV10-3, the J gene TRBJ2-2, with D perhaps TRBD1 (5 bases). This CDR3 spans 14 amino acids. Trimming left V 6 bases short and J 4 bases short, with 12 bases between. CDR1 and CDR2 (germline): ENHRY, SYGVKD. The CDR3 DNA follows: TGTGCCATCAGCTCAGGGTTGACCACCGGGGAGCTGTTTTTT. Translated, it gives CAISSGLTTGELFF.

The chain has TRBV9 and TRBJ2-5; the D gene is possibly TRBD1 (5 bases). The CDR3 has 15 residues. Trimming pared 4 bases from V and 2 bases from J, leaving 15 bases between. CDR1 is SGDLS, CDR2 YYNGEE, per germline. The CDR3 coding sequence is TGTGCCAGCAGCCCCCACGGACACGGACAAGAGACCCAGTACTTC. It codes for CASSPHGHGQETQYF.

This clone has a single count. This rearrangement joins TRBV4-1 to TRBJ2-3; tentatively, D is TRBD2 (5 bases). V lost 5 bases and J lost 10, with 16 bases in between. The CDR3 covers 13 residues. Germline V gives CDR1 MGHRA, CDR2 YSYEKL. The CDR3 DNA reads as TGCGCCAGCAGCTATGATGGAGGTGGGCCGCAGTATTTT. Its translation is CASSYDGGGPQYF.

A single count supports this clone. The rearrangement joins TRBV2 to TRBJ1-4; weak D call: TRBD1 (5 bases). CDR3 length: 15 amino acids. Germline CDR1 reads SNHLY; CDR2 reads FYNNEI. The ends were cut back, 6 bases at V and 7 bases at J, with 18 bases in the middle. DNA for the CDR3: TGTGCCAGCAGCGCTACCGGGGGACGCGGTGAAAAACTGTTTTTT. It encodes CASSATGGRGEKLFF.

This chain uses TRBV28 with TRBJ2-7, with 7 bases identical to TRBD1. The trim removed 5 bases at V and 3 bases at J, leaving 4 bases unmatched. Germline CDR1 and CDR2: MDHEN and SYDVKM. The CDR3 spans 13 residues. CDR3 sequence: CASSGGQLYEQYF. The CDR3 DNA reads TGTGCCAGCAGTGGGGGACAGCTCTACGAGCAGTACTTC.

The gene calls are TRBV6-1 and TRBJ2-7; D remains ambiguous. Trimming left V 1 base short and J 5 bases short, with 6 bases between. Germline V lookup: CDR1 MNHNS, CDR2 SASEGT. There are 12 residues in the CDR3. CDR3 sequence: CASSEVNNEQYF. CDR3 coding DNA: TGTGCCAGCAGTGAAGTTAACAACGAGCAGTACTTC.